The next 5 T cell receptor beta chains were all read from a single sample in a study of T cells expressing NK-cell markers. TCRdb reworked the 5' RACE reads into one entry per CDR3 protein, no DNA. Here the sample table reports about 400,000 distinct CDR3 sequences. Sequenced: blood T cells: a sorted CD56 or NKG2C T cell subset, CD4+ or CD8+ T cells, or bulk PBMC T cells (not recorded which). The receptors originated from a woman aged 50 to 65 in good health.

This chain uses TRBV5-6 with TRBJ2-1. Per the germline V gene, CDR1 is SGHDT and CDR2 is YYEEEE. The CDR3 runs to 14 residues. CDR3 sequence: CASSTRRFYNEQFF.

The chain combines TRBV7-9 with TRBJ2-2; TCRdb selects TRBD1, and the lack of DNA leaves this call unchecked. Germline CDR1 is SEHNR and CDR2 is FQNEAQ (reference sequence). This CDR3 is built from 13 residues. The CDR3 loop reads CASSPGVNGELFF.

The chain joins TRBV12-3 or TRBV12-4 to TRBJ1-2. The CDR3 spans 13 residues. CDR3 sequence reads: CASSLRTNYGYTF.

The chain carries TRBV3-1 and TRBJ2-3; there is no DNA to check the TCRdb D call of TRBD1. This CDR3 is built from 12 residues. Germline V gene data show CDR1 as LGHDT and CDR2 as YNNKEL (reference sequence). CDR3 in amino acids: CASSPGAPTQYF.

This sequence joins TRBV12-3 or TRBV12-4 and TRBJ1-4; lacking DNA, the TRBD1 call made by TCRdb goes unchecked. The CDR3 consists of 15 residues. CDR3 protein: CASSLTNRGHEKLFF.